This T cell receptor beta chain was identified in a study of cytomegalovirus exposure and HLA in healthy donors. Study in general: T cells numbering around 190 million yielded some 120 million unique TCR beta sequences in an earlier analysis.

On this clone itself: The target antigen is unknown.

This PCR relied on a set of 60 Vbeta primers and 13 Jbeta primers. The data were produced by immunoSEQ multiplex PCR, yet TCRdb's version contains in-frame clones alone and is incomplete. The repertoire holds 70,000 to 95,000 clones, with approximately 80% as singletons. This CDR3 contains 12 residues. CDR1 is MNHEY, CDR2 SVGAGI, per germline. Trimming took 10 bases from V and 4 from J; bases not matched to a gene: 2. Whole-study results and caveats: When analyzed later, a missense DCLRE1C variant was found to be linked to TCR beta V- and J-gene trimming. Researchers reportedly found TCR beta sequences accurately predicted most subjects' HLA-A and HLA-B alleles. In a later analysis, parvovirus B19, influenza, CMV and Epstein-Barr virus appeared linked to several top co-occurrence clusters.

The sequenced sample was PBMCs. The gene calls are TRBV6-5 and TRBJ1-5; TRBD1 aligns across 9 bases. The sequence derives from a man aged 18 to 30 in good health and CMV-seronegative. The CDR3 sequence: CATGQGNQPQHF. The CDR3 bases are TGTGCCACGGGACAGGGAAATCAGCCCCAGCATTTT.